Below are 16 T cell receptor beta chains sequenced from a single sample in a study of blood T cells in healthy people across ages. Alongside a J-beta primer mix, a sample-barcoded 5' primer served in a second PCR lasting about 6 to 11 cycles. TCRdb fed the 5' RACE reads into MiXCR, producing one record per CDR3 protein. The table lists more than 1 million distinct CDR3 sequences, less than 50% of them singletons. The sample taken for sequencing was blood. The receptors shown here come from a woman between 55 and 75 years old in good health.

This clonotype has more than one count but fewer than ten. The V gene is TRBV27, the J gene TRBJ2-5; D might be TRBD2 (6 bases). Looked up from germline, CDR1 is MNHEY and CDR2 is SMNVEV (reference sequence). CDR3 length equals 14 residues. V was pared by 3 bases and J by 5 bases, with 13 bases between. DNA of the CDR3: TGTGCCAGCAGTTTCGGCGGGACGTCTGAGACCCAGTACTTC. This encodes CASSFGGTSETQYF.

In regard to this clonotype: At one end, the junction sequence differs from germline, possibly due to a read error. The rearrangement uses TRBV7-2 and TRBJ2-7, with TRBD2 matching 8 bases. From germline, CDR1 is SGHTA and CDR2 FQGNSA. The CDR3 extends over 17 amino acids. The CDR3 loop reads CAGSFQIGGLVAYEQYF. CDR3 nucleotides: TGTGCCGGCAGCTTTCAGATTGGGGGACTAGTGGCCTACGAGCAGTACTTC.

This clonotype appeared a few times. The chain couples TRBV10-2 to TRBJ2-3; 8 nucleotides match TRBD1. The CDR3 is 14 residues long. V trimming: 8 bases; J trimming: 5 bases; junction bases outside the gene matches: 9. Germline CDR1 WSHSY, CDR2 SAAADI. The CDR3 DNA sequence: TGCGCCAGCCTGAAAGCAGGGGGCGTAGATACGCAGTATTTT. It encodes CASLKAGGVDTQYF.

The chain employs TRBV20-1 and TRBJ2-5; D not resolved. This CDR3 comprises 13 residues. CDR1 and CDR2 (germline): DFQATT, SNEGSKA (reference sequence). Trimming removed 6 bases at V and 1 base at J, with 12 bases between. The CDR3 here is CSAVPLIQETQYF. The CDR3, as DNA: TGCAGTGCCGTCCCCCTGATCCAAGAGACCCAGTACTTC.

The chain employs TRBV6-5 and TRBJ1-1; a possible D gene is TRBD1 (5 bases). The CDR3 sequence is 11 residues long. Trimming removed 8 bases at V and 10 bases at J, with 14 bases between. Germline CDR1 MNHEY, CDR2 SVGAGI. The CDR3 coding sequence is TGTGCCAGCGGCACCGGGACGGCAGCTTTCTTT. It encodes CASGTGTAAFF.

The CDR3 loop reads CASSIPDMHEQFF. CDR3 DNA: TGTGCCAGCAGTATCCCGGACATGCATGAGCAGTTCTTC. V is TRBV27 and J is TRBJ2-1; D may be TRBD1 (5 bases). Trimming left V 5 bases short and J 8 bases short, with 13 bases between. The germline V gene has CDR1 MNHEY and CDR2 SMNVEV (reference sequence). The CDR3 sequence is 13 residues long.

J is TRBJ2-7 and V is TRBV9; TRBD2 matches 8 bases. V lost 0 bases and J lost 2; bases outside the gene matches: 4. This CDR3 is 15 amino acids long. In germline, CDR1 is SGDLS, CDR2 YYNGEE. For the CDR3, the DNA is TGTGCCAGCAGCGTAGAAAGCGGGAGTGCCTACGAGCAGTACTTC. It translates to CASSVESGSAYEQYF.

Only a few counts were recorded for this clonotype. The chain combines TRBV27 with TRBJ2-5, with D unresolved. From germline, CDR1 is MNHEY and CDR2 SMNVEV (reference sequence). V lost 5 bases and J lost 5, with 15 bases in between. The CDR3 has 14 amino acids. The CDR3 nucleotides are TGTGCCAGCAGTCCAAGCCTGTTTGGGGAGACCCAGTACTTC. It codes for CASSPSLFGETQYF.

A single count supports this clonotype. CDR3 region: CASSYRGLEGTGDNSNQPQHF. The DNA for the CDR3 is TGTGCCAGCAGTTACCGGGGGTTGGAGGGGACAGGGGACAATAGCAATCAGCCCCAGCATTTT. J is TRBJ1-5 and V is TRBV6-5; 10 bases fit TRBD1. CDR3 length: 21 residues. V lost 2 bases to trimming and J lost 0 bases; unmatched junction nucleotides: 16. Germline-derived CDR1 and CDR2 are MNHEY and SVGAGI.

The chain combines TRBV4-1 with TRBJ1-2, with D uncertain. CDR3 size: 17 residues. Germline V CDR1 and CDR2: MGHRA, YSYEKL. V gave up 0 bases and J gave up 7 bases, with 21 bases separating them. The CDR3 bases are TGCGCCAGCAGCCAAGAGGCCGCAGCACGGGAGCTCTGTGGCTACACCTTC. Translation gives CASSQEAAARELCGYTF.

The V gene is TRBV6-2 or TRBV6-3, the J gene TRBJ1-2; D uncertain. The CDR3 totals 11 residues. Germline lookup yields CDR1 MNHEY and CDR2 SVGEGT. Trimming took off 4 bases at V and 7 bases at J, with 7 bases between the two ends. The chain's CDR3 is CASSFPLGYTF. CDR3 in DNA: TGTGCCAGCAGTTTTCCTCTTGGCTACACCTTC.

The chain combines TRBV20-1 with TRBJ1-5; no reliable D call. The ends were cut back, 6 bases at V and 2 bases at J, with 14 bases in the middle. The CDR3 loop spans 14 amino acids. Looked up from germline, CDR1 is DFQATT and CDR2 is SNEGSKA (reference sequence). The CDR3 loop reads CSASVGAGNQPQHF. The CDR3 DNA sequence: TGCAGTGCCTCAGTGGGCGCCGGCAATCAGCCCCAGCATTTT.

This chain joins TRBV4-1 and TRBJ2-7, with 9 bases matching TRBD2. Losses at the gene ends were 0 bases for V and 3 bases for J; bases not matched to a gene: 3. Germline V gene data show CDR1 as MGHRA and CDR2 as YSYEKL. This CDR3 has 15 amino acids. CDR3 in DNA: TGCGCCAGCAGCCAAGAGCTAGCGGGAAACTACGAGCAGTACTTC. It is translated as CASSQELAGNYEQYF.

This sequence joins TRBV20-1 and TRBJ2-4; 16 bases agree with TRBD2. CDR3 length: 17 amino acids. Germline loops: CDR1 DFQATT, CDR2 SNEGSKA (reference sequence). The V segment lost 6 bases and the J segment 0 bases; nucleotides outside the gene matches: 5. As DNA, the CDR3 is TGCAGTGCCGGGACTAGCGGGAGGGTGGAAGCCAAAAACATTCAGTACTTC. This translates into CSAGTSGRVEAKNIQYF.

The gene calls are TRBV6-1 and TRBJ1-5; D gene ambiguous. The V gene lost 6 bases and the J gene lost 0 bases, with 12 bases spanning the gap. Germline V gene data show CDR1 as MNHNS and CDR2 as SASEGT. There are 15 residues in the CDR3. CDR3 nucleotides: TGTGCCAGCAGCTGGTCCGCAGATAGCAATCAGCCCCAGCATTTT. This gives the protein CASSWSADSNQPQHF.

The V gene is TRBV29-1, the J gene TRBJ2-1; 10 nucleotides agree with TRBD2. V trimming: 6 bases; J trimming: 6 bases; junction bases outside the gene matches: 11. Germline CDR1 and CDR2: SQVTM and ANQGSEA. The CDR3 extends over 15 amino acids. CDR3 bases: TGCAGCGTGGGAGGACTAGCGGTTACCTGCAATGAGCAGTTCTTC. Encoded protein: CSVGGLAVTCNEQFF.